A selection of T cell receptor beta chains follows, all from one sample in a study of Tregs in tolerant kidney transplant recipients. Clones were read by immunoSEQ multiplex PCR, and TCRdb kept only the in-frame ones, dropping some. Of about 94,000 clones in the sample, 80% to 95% are singletons; the top ten hold 0.46%. The source was CD4+ T cells from blood, collected before the transplant. Receptors were obtained from a human donor who received a combined kidney and bone marrow transplant. Each CDR3 is given with its conserved first and last residue. A D gene is named only where the DNA matches it firmly. The size entry is marked missing in some rows and otherwise reads once, few, many or a size class.

J gene	D gene	clone size	V gene	CDR3 DNA	CDR3 protein
TRBJ2-3	NA	NA	TRBV5-1	TGCGCCAGCGGTAGGGCGGGTCGGAGCACAGATACGCAGTATTTT	CASGRAGRSTDTQYF
TRBJ1-2	TRBD1	NA	TRBV30	TGTGCCTGGAGTGTGGACAGGGGTCCCTATGGCTACACCTTC	CAWSVDRGPYGYTF
TRBJ2-7	NA	NA	TRBV19	TGTGCCAGTAGTATAAACACAGGCCCATACGAGCAGTACTTC	CASSINTGPYEQYF
TRBJ1-4	NA	once	TRBV7-2	TGTGCCAGCAGGCGGACGACAGCAACTAATGAAAAACTGTTTTTT	CASRRTTATNEKLFF
TRBJ1-1	TRBD1	once	TRBV11-1	TGTGCCAGCAGCAACAACCCGGGACAGAAAACCATGAACACTGAAGCTTTCTTT	CASSNNPGQKTMNTEAFF
TRBJ2-7	TRBD1	NA	TRBV4-2	TGTGCCAGCAGCCGGACGGACAGGGACCGCGAGCAGTACTTC	CASSRTDRDREQYF
TRBJ2-3	TRBD2	NA	TRBV19	TGTGCCAGTAGTCCCCGGGGTGTAGCGGGAGGGCCCTCAGATACGCAGTATTTT	CASSPRGVAGGPSDTQYF
TRBJ2-5	NA	NA	TRBV18	TGTGCCAGCTCACCAGGGGCAGAAGAGACCCAGTACTTC	CASSPGAEETQYF
TRBJ1-2	TRBD1	NA	TRBV6-4	TGTGCCAGCAGTGCGGGACAGGGTTATGGCTACACCTTC	CASSAGQGYGYTF
TRBJ2-7	NA	NA	TRBV4-3	TGCGCCAGCAGCCAAGATAGGAGATACGAGCAGTACTTC	CASSQDRRYEQYF
TRBJ2-3	TRBD2	NA	TRBV5-1	TGCGCCAGCAAGATTATACCGGAACTAGCGGGTTTGGAGGGCACAGATACGCAGTATTTT	CASKIIPELAGLEGTDTQYF
TRBJ2-5	NA	NA	TRBV5-1	TGCGCCAGCAGCTCGCGGGGCCATGTCCAAGAGACCCAGTACTTC	CASSSRGHVQETQYF
TRBJ2-7	NA	NA	TRBV28	TGTGCCAGCAGTTTAGGTATTAGCTCCTACGAGCAGTACTTC	CASSLGISSYEQYF